A single sample is the source of the 28 T cell receptor beta chains below, sequenced in a study of cytomegalovirus exposure and HLA in healthy donors (dated by TCRdb to 2016 to 2017). Receptor amplification or capture employed the immunoSEQ multiplex PCR assay. The multiplex PCR relied on a mix of 60 forward primers for TCR Vbeta segments and 13 reverse primers for TCR Jbeta segments. As stored in TCRdb, this immuneACCESS dataset retains in-frame rearrangements with V and J assigned. A fraction of the clones does not appear; measured against another copy, unresolved V genes explain less than half of the discrepancy, and the remainder lacks a known reason. Present in this sample are 60,000 to 70,000 clones, 60% to 80% of which were seen just once. Under 30% of the sample goes to the ten largest clones. Sequencing was done on a sample of PBMCs. Every receptor here comes from a woman between 40 and 55 years old in good health and CMV-seropositive.

The chain is built from TRBV5-1 and TRBJ2-7; TRBD2 matches at 9 bases. The CDR3 covers 15 residues. V gave up 2 bases and J gave up 0 bases; unmatched junction bases: 3. The V gene's germline CDR1 is SGHRS and CDR2 YFSETQ. The CDR3 protein is CASSLERGASYEQYF. The CDR3 DNA reads as TGCGCCAGCAGCTTAGAGCGGGGGGCCTCCTACGAGCAGTACTTC.

The genes are TRBV7-2 and TRBJ2-7; TRBD2 aligns across 12 bases. The V gene's germline CDR1 is SGHTA and CDR2 FQGNSA. The V gene end was trimmed by 5 bases and the J gene end by 12 bases; junction bases not matched to a gene: 14. The CDR3 loop spans 15 amino acids. CDR3 protein: CASSPRLAGEPTAYF. CDR3 nucleotides: TGTGCCAGCAGCCCGCGACTAGCGGGGGAGCCCACCGCGTACTTC.

The genes are TRBV11-2 and TRBJ1-3; D is unresolved. The CDR3 covers 15 residues. CDR1 SGHAT and CDR2 FQNNGV come from the germline V gene. Trimming removed 2 bases from V and 4 bases from J, with 12 bases in between. In DNA form, the CDR3 reads TGTGCCAGCAGCTTATTCGGGGTAGCGGGAAACACCATATATTTT. This sequence encodes CASSLFGVAGNTIYF.

The chain carries TRBV11-2 and TRBJ2-4, with 7 bases lining up with TRBD2. The V and J ends lost 5 bases and 5 bases, in that order; junction bases with no gene match: 9. Germline V lookup: CDR1 SGHAT, CDR2 FQNNGV. The CDR3 has 15 amino acids. The CDR3 coding sequence is TGTGCCAGCAGCCAGAGCGGGGCCTTACAAAACATTCAGTACTTC. Amino acids: CASSQSGALQNIQYF.

The chain employs TRBV6-4 and TRBJ2-1, with D perhaps TRBD2 (6 bases). CDR1 and CDR2 from the germline V gene are MRHNA and SNTAGT. Deletions cut 3 bases from V and 3 bases from J, with 6 bases between. This CDR3 contains 13 residues. CDR3 nucleotide sequence: TGTGCCAGCAGTGAGGGGGGCTACAATGAGCAGTTCTTC. Translation gives CASSEGGYNEQFF.

The genes are TRBV6-6 and TRBJ2-7; D is possibly TRBD1 (5 bases). The CDR3 is 14 residues long. Germline V CDR1 and CDR2: MNHNY, SVGAGI (reference sequence). The V gene lost 4 bases and the J gene lost 4 bases, with 14 bases spanning the gap. In DNA form, the CDR3 reads TGTGCCAGCAGTTTAACCTTTCAGGGTTACGAGCAGTACTTC. Translating it yields CASSLTFQGYEQYF.

The gene calls are TRBV2 and TRBJ2-6; D is unclear. Trimming stripped 2 bases from V and 3 bases from J, with 8 bases between. The length of the CDR3 is 15 residues. In germline, CDR1 is SNHLY, CDR2 FYNNEI. The CDR3 DNA sequence: TGTGCCAGCAGTGAAATTCGGGTTGGGGCCAACGTCCTGACTTTC. Translation gives CASSEIRVGANVLTF.

V gene TRBV18 combines with J gene TRBJ2-7; TRBD2 matches at 11 bases. Per germline, CDR1 KGHSH and CDR2 LQKENI. V shed 5 bases, J shed 0 bases, and the junction held 6 bases outside the gene matches. CDR3 size: 16 residues. The CDR3, as DNA: TGTGCCAGCTCAGCCGGGACTAGCGGAAACTCCTACGAGCAGTACTTC. Protein product: CASSAGTSGNSYEQYF.

The J gene is TRBJ1-1, the V gene TRBV9; weak D call: TRBD1 (6 bases). The germline V and J ends were trimmed by 4 bases and 3 bases, with 25 bases remaining between them. The germline CDR1 and CDR2 sequences are SGDLS and YYNGEE. The CDR3 length is 18 residues. CDR3: CASSPTNRVEGPDTEAFF. The CDR3 DNA reads as TGTGCCAGCAGCCCCACGAACAGGGTCGAGGGGCCGGACACTGAAGCTTTCTTT.

The rearrangement links TRBV2 to TRBJ1-6; no clear D. CDR1 and CDR2 (germline): SNHLY, FYNNEI. Trimming stripped 3 bases from V and 8 bases from J, with 5 bases between. The CDR3 runs 12 residues. CDR3 coding DNA: TGTGCCAGCAGTGAGAGGTATTCACCCCTCCACTTT. Encoded protein: CASSERYSPLHF.

V and J are TRBV7-3 and TRBJ2-3; TRBD1 agrees at 7 bases. The length of the CDR3 is 15 residues. CDR1 is SGHTA, CDR2 FQGTGA, per germline. J was trimmed by 0 bases and V by 5 bases; bases with no gene match: 5. CDR3 coding DNA: TGTGCCAGCAGCCTTACGGGACAGAGCACAGATACGCAGTATTTT. Residues: CASSLTGQSTDTQYF.

The chain is built from TRBV30 and TRBJ1-3, with D unresolved. The germline V gene encodes CDR1 GTSNPN and CDR2 SVGIG (reference sequence). The germline V and J ends were trimmed by 8 bases and 0 bases, with 11 bases remaining between them. This CDR3 comprises 13 residues. CDR3 residues: CAHTPLSGNTIYF. In DNA, the CDR3 is TGTGCCCATACACCCCTCTCTGGAAACACCATATATTTT. Using reference TRBV30 and TRBJ1-3 for the parts outside the CDR3, the full variable domain is SQTIHQWPATLVQPVGSPLSLECTVEGTSNPNLYWYRQAAGRGLQLLFYSVGIGQISSEVPQNLSASRPQDRQFILSSKKLLLSDSGFYLCAHTPLSGNTIYFGEGSWLTVV.

J is TRBJ2-1 and V is TRBV6-4, with a tentative D call TRBD2 (7 bases). Germline loops: CDR1 MRHNA, CDR2 SNTAGT. The CDR3 contains 15 residues. Trimming cost V 2 bases and J 3 bases, with 11 bases left between them. The CDR3 nucleotides read TGTGCCAGCAGTGACGGGGGCGGGGGCTACAATGAGCAGTTCTTC. As protein: CASSDGGGGYNEQFF.

The chain uses TRBV30 and TRBJ2-7; D is uncertain. The V gene's germline CDR1 is GTSNPN and CDR2 SVGIG (reference sequence). This CDR3 contains 12 residues. Trimming removed 1 base from V and 3 bases from J, with 7 bases in between. DNA for the CDR3: TGTGCCTGGAGTGAACATCGCTACGAGCAGTACTTC. This encodes CAWSEHRYEQYF.

The chain employs TRBV11-2 and TRBJ1-3; 9 bases map to TRBD1. Germline V gene data show CDR1 as SGHAT and CDR2 as FQNNGV. This CDR3 comprises 15 residues. With V trimmed by 6 bases and J by 4 bases, 7 bases remained unmatched. DNA of the CDR3: TGTGCCAGCAGATGGGACAGGGTAGGAGGAAACACCATATATTTT. This codes for CASRWDRVGGNTIYF.

V is TRBV13 and J is TRBJ1-2, with no clear D. The germline V and J ends were trimmed by 0 bases and 10 bases, with 15 bases remaining between them. This CDR3 has 14 residues. Germline CDR1 PRHDT, CDR2 FYEKMQ (reference sequence). CDR3 sequence: CASSLGGQVLAYTF. CDR3 in DNA: TGTGCCAGCAGCTTAGGGGGTCAGGTCCTGGCCTACACCTTC.

The rearrangement links TRBV7-2 to TRBJ2-6; TRBD1 is a possible D gene (6 bases). The germline V and J ends were trimmed by 3 bases and 0 bases, with 6 bases remaining between them. CDR1 is SGHTA, CDR2 FQGNSA, per germline. The CDR3 totals 15 residues. The CDR3 loop reads CASSLGHSGANVLTF. CDR3 DNA sequence: TGTGCCAGCAGCTTGGGACACTCTGGGGCCAACGTCCTGACTTTC. Filled out from reference TRBV7-2 and TRBJ2-6, the complete variable domain reads GAGVSQSPSNKVTEKGKDVELRCDPISGHTALYWYRQSLGQGLEFLIYFQGNSAPDKSGLPSDRFSAERTGGSVSTLTIQRTQQEDSAVYLCASSLGHSGANVLTFGAGSRLTVL.

A few counts support this clone. DNA of the CDR3: TGTGCCAGCAGTTTACCCCCGGAAAGACAGTTATCCTACGAGCAGTACTTC. Protein sequence: CASSLPPERQLSYEQYF. The rearrangement joins TRBV28 to TRBJ2-7; tentatively, D is TRBD1 (5 bases). CDR1 is MDHEN and CDR2 is SYDVKM in the germline V gene. Deletions cut 2 bases from V and 1 base from J, with 18 bases between. The CDR3 is made up of 17 amino acids.

The chain uses TRBV29-1 and TRBJ1-1; unclear D gene. Trimming removed 4 bases at V and 0 bases at J, with 12 bases between. This CDR3 comprises 14 residues. The germline V gene has CDR1 SQVTM and CDR2 ANQGSEA. CDR3 in amino acids: CSVVVSQLNTEAFF. In DNA, the CDR3 is TGCAGCGTTGTGGTCAGTCAGTTGAACACTGAAGCTTTCTTT. Based on the CDR3 plus reference TRBV29-1 and TRBJ1-1, the full variable domain is SAVISQKPSRDICQRGTSLTIQCQVDSQVTMMFWYRQQPGQSLTLIATANQGSEATYESGFVIDKFPISRPNLTFSTLTVSNMSPEDSSIYLCSVVVSQLNTEAFFGQGTRLTVV.

This clone was seen a handful of times. Other DNA sequences of this sample code for an identical CDR3. This chain connects TRBV30 to TRBJ1-2; D is unclear. The V end was cut by 0 bases, the J end by 0 bases, with 11 bases between. The CDR3 contains 15 residues. The germline gives CDR1 GTSNPN, CDR2 SVGIG (reference sequence). As DNA, the CDR3 is TGTGCCTGGAGTGTACGAAGGACTACTAACTATGGCTACACCTTC. Its protein is CAWSVRRTTNYGYTF.

The chain uses TRBV5-4 and TRBJ2-3; tentatively, D is TRBD2 (6 bases). Germline CDR1 SGHNT, CDR2 YYREEE (reference sequence). The CDR3 contains 13 residues. The V end lost 5 bases, the J end lost 4 bases, and 11 bases lay between the germline ends. The CDR3 DNA is TGTGCCAGCAGTGAGGGAGGCGCAGATACGCAGTATTTT. It specifies CASSEGGADTQYF.

This clone occurred a few times. The J gene is TRBJ1-1, the V gene TRBV16; TRBD1 aligns across 10 bases. Looked up from germline, CDR1 is KGHSY and CDR2 is FQNENV. The CDR3 runs to 15 residues. The V segment lost 4 bases and the J segment 1 base; nucleotides outside the gene matches: 3. The CDR3 DNA follows: TGTGCCAGCAGCCGAAGACAGGGGGCGAACACTGAAGCTTTCTTT. As protein: CASSRRQGANTEAFF.

The chain couples TRBV6-5 to TRBJ1-2; D gene uncertain. Germline CDR1 and CDR2: MNHEY and SVGAGI. Trimming stripped 0 bases from V and 7 bases from J, with 18 bases between. This CDR3 region has 16 residues. CDR3 sequence reads: CASSYSISTALGGYTF. The CDR3, as DNA: TGTGCCAGCAGTTACTCGATATCAACCGCCCTCGGTGGCTACACCTTC.

The chain links TRBV19 to TRBJ1-3; 8 bases are shared with TRBD1. J gave up 3 bases and V 8 bases, and 9 bases lay outside the gene matches. CDR3 size: 15 residues. CDR1 is LNHDA and CDR2 is SQIVND in the germline V gene (reference sequence). The CDR3: CASGASGGGGNTIYF. CDR3 bases: TGTGCCAGTGGAGCTTCAGGGGGCGGTGGAAACACCATATATTTT.

The chain joins TRBV18 to TRBJ1-2, with D perhaps matching TRBD1 (5 bases). The germline V and J ends were trimmed by 4 bases and 3 bases, with 9 bases remaining between them. Germline-derived CDR1 and CDR2 are KGHSH and LQKENI. The CDR3 extends over 13 amino acids. The CDR3 nucleotides are TGTGCCAGCTCACAGGACAATGACTATGGCTACACCTTC. Translating it yields CASSQDNDYGYTF.

V gene TRBV10-1 combines with J gene TRBJ2-1; a weak D match, TRBD1 (5 bases). The CDR3 runs 14 residues. Trimming stripped 4 bases from V and 9 bases from J, with 16 bases between. From germline, CDR1 is WNHNN and CDR2 SYGVQD (reference sequence). The CDR3: CASSGGLILGEQFF. CDR3 DNA sequence: TGCGCCAGCAGTGGGGGCCTGATACTCGGTGAGCAGTTCTTC.

The chain has TRBV25-1 and TRBJ1-2; TRBD1 might be the D (6 bases). Germline CDR1 is MGHDK and CDR2 is SYGVNS. The CDR3 sequence is 17 residues long. V dropped 3 bases and J dropped 1 base, with 18 bases sitting between them. The CDR3: CASSDDGTPSINYGYTF. CDR3 nucleotide sequence: TGTGCCAGCAGTGACGACGGGACACCGTCTATTAACTATGGCTACACCTTC.

J is TRBJ1-4 and V is TRBV19; D possibly corresponds to TRBD1 (5 bases). This CDR3 is built from 14 residues. The V gene's germline CDR1 is LNHDA and CDR2 SQIVND (reference sequence). Trimming shortened V by 7 bases and J by 4 bases, and 13 bases separated the two germline ends. The CDR3 region is CASTVRGGNEKLFF. As DNA, the CDR3 is TGTGCCAGTACTGTGAGGGGAGGTAATGAAAAACTGTTTTTT.